The rows below give T cell receptor beta chains drawn from one sample of a study of T cells in Graves' hyperthyroidism and ophthalmopathy. TCRdb redid the calling of the multiplex PCR reads with MiXCR, one entry per CDR3 protein. The sample lists approximately 720,000 distinct CDR3 sequences, around 19% seen once, with 16% in the top ten. Material for sequencing was blood. The receptors here all came from a woman between 45 and 60 years old with Graves' hyperthyroidism that later progressed to Graves' ophthalmopathy. Both conserved end residues are part of each CDR3. The D gene is left open where the match is weak. Clone size is stated in some rows and not others, as once, few, many or a class when expanded.

d_gene	j_gene	abundance	v_gene	CDR3nt	CDR3aa
.	TRBJ1-2	.	TRBV12-3/TRBV12-4	TGTGCCAGCAGTTACCAGGGGTTAAATGGCTACACCTTC	CASSYQGLNGYTF
.	TRBJ1-3	.	TRBV3-1	TGTGCCAGCAGCCAAGAAGACAGAGAGGGCACCATATATTTT	CASSQEDREGTIYF
.	TRBJ1-1	few	TRBV20-1	TGCAGTGCCACACAGAACACTGAAGCTTTCTTT	CSATQNTEAFF
.	TRBJ2-4	many	TRBV5-1	TGCGCCAGCAGCTTAGGAGGGTGGGGTATCCAGTACTTC	CASSLGGWGIQYF
TRBD1	TRBJ2-2	.	TRBV11-2	TGTGCCAGCCACAGGGGCCCCGGGGAGCTGTTTTTT	CASHRGPGELFF
.	TRBJ2-5	.	TRBV6-5	TGTGCCAGCAGTCCCCGTTCGGCGCAAGAGACCCAGTACTTC	CASSPRSAQETQYF
TRBD2	TRBJ2-5	many	TRBV3-1	TGTGCCAGCAGCCCAGCCGGGACTAGCGGGGGTACAGTGGAGTACTTC	CASSPAGTSGGTVEYF
.	TRBJ2-5	many	TRBV6-1	TGTGCCAGCAGTCCTGGGCCTACGGGCAGGGAGACCCAGTACTTC	CASSPGPTGRETQYF
.	TRBJ1-5	.	TRBV15	TGTGCCACCAGCAGAGATCAATTTAGTCGTCAGCCCCAGCATTTT	CATSRDQFSRQPQHF
TRBD1	TRBJ2-7	.	TRBV28	TGTGCCAGCAGTTTGGACAGGGCTAACTACGAGCAGTACTTC	CASSLDRANYEQYF
TRBD1	TRBJ2-7	.	TRBV28	TGTGCCAGCAGTTTGGACAGGGCCCGGTACGAGCAGTACTTC	CASSLDRARYEQYF
.	TRBJ2-7	.	TRBV6-1	TGTGCCAGCAGTGCTGACCCGGGGCAGTACGAGCAGTACTTC	CASSADPGQYEQYF
.	TRBJ1-1	.	TRBV11-2	TGTGCCAGCACCCCAGGCCAGGGACGGAACACTGAAGCTTTCTTT	CASTPGQGRNTEAFF
TRBD2	TRBJ2-3	.	TRBV20-1	TGCAGTGCTAGGACTAGCGGGGGGGCAAGCACAGATACGCAGTATTTT	CSARTSGGASTDTQYF
TRBD1	TRBJ1-2	few	TRBV27	TGTGCCAGCAGTTGGCAAGGGGGCTCGGGCTATGGCTACACCTTC	CASSWQGGSGYGYTF
.	TRBJ1-2	many	TRBV5-8	TGTGCCAGCAGCTTGGAGCCGGGGATAGGTGGCTACACCTTC	CASSLEPGIGGYTF
.	TRBJ1-4	.	TRBV27	TGTGCCAGCAGTTTATTCCCCCCCCAGGGAAGGGACGGAAAACTGTTTTTT	CASSLFPPQGRDGKLFF
.	TRBJ2-2	many	TRBV30	TGTGCCTGGAGTGTACGACAAGGGTCGGAGCTGTTTTTT	CAWSVRQGSELFF
TRBD2	TRBJ2-1	few	TRBV9	TGTGCCAGCAGCGTGACTAGCGGGGGGGTTGTAGGTAATGAGCAGTTCTTC	CASSVTSGGVVGNEQFF
.	TRBJ1-4	.	TRBV18	TGTGCCAGCTCACCGACTAGCGGGGGGGCTGAAAAACTGTTTTTT	CASSPTSGGAEKLFF
.	TRBJ1-5	.	TRBV5-8	TGTGCCAGCAGTTTACGACAGCCCATACAGCATTTT	CASSLRQPIQHF
.	TRBJ2-3	few	TRBV3-1	TGTGCCAGCAGCCAGGCTAGGGGGGGGGGCACAGATACGCAGTATTTT	CASSQARGGGTDTQYF
.	TRBJ1-1	few	TRBV5-1	TGCGCCAGCAGCCCCGAGTGGGGGAGTGAGGCTTTCTTT	CASSPEWGSEAFF
TRBD2	TRBJ2-5	.	TRBV18	TGTGCCAGCTCGACTAGCGGGGTTCAGGAGACCCAGTACTTC	CASSTSGVQETQYF
.	TRBJ2-2	.	TRBV9	TGTGCCAGCAGCATAGACAAGAACACCGGGGAGCTGTTTTTT	CASSIDKNTGELFF
TRBD2	TRBJ2-4	few	TRBV28	TGTGCCAGCAGTTTTGGTCTAGCGGGGAACGTGGGGAACATTCAGTACTTC	CASSFGLAGNVGNIQYF
.	TRBJ2-1	.	TRBV5-1	TGCGCCAGCAGCTCATTACGGGGAACGGGGGATGAGCAGTTCTTC	CASSSLRGTGDEQFF
TRBD1	TRBJ2-2	few	TRBV19	TGTGCCAGTAGTACAGGGGGCGCGGCCGGGGAGCTGTTTTTT	CASSTGGAAGELFF
TRBD1	TRBJ2-7	.	TRBV7-9	TGTGCCAGCAGTTTGGACAGGGGAGGACCGGACGAGCAGTACTTC	CASSLDRGGPDEQYF
.	TRBJ2-7	.	TRBV6-1	TGTGCCAGCACCCCAGGCGCCTACGAGCAGTACTTC	CASTPGAYEQYF
.	TRBJ1-2	.	TRBV15	TGTGCCACCGCGTCGGGGGTTAACTATGGCTACACCTTC	CATASGVNYGYTF
.	TRBJ2-1	many	TRBV11-3	TGTGCCAGCAGCTTAGATACGGGGGACAATGAGCAGTTCTTC	CASSLDTGDNEQFF
.	TRBJ1-2	few	TRBV19	TGTGCCAGTAGTTACGCCCCGGCCGATGGCTACACCTTC	CASSYAPADGYTF
.	TRBJ2-3	few	TRBV5-1	TGCGCCAGCAGCTTGGACGGGGACTGGGCGGCAGATACGCAGTATTTT	CASSLDGDWAADTQYF
.	TRBJ1-1	many	TRBV11-2	TGTGCCAGCAGCTTAGATCCTCCCCAGTCCAAACGGACTGAAGCTTTCTTT	CASSLDPPQSKRTEAFF
.	TRBJ1-3	few	TRBV5-1	TGCGCCAGCAGCACCGACAGCCTTCTCTCTGGAAACACCATATATTTT	CASSTDSLLSGNTIYF
.	TRBJ2-3	few	TRBV5-1	TGCGCCAGCAGCTTTGCGGGCCAGGGAACGGATACGCAGTATTTT	CASSFAGQGTDTQYF
TRBD1	TRBJ1-4	many	TRBV7-9	TGTGCCAGCACGGACAGGGGGAGTGAAAAACTGTTTTTT	CASTDRGSEKLFF
.	TRBJ1-3	few	TRBV9	TGTGCCAGCAGCGGGACCCGTTCTGGAAACACCATATATTTT	CASSGTRSGNTIYF
.	TRBJ2-5	many	TRBV18	TGTGCCAGCTCGCCGATTCAAGAGACCCAGTACTTC	CASSPIQETQYF
TRBD1	TRBJ1-6	.	TRBV7-6	TGTGCCAGCAGCTTGAAGCAGGGGGCTTCACCCCTCCACTTT	CASSLKQGASPLHF
.	TRBJ1-1	few	TRBV6-1	TGTGCCAGCAGTGCGGGACGTAGGGGCGGTGAAGCTTTCTTT	CASSAGRRGGEAFF
TRBD1	TRBJ1-5	many	TRBV10-3	TGTGCCATCATGCCGGGACAGGAGGCTCAGCCCCAGCATTTT	CAIMPGQEAQPQHF
.	TRBJ1-5	many	TRBV15	TGTGCCACCAGCAGAGGTTCAGGGGCTTATAGCAATCAGCCCCAGCATTTT	CATSRGSGAYSNQPQHF
TRBD1	TRBJ1-6	.	TRBV6-1	TGTGCCAGCAGACGACAGGGGTGGAATTCACCCCTCCACTTT	CASRRQGWNSPLHF
TRBD1	TRBJ2-1	many	TRBV2	TGTGCCAGCAGTGAAGGACAGGGGGCGACCCACAATGAGCAGTTCTTC	CASSEGQGATHNEQFF
.	TRBJ1-5	.	TRBV20-1	TGCAGTGCAGGGGTCCAGCCCCAGCATTTT	CSAGVQPQHF
TRBD2	TRBJ2-1	many	TRBV7-2	TGTGCCAGCAGCGTTTCAAGGGGACTAGCGGGGGTATCCTACAATGAGCAGTTCTTC	CASSVSRGLAGVSYNEQFF
TRBD2	TRBJ2-1	.	TRBV7-9	TGTGCCAGCAGCCCCGCGAGCGGGGGGGCCCTTGTGCAGTTCTTC	CASSPASGGALVQFF
.	TRBJ1-4	.	TRBV4-1	TGCGCCAGCAGCCCCGCAGCCGCCCTTGGGGAAAAACTGTTTTTT	CASSPAAALGEKLFF
.	TRBJ2-1	.	TRBV24-1	TGTGCCACCCGAAGGGGCAATGAGCAGTTCTTC	CATRRGNEQFF